The 19 T cell receptor beta chains below all came from one sample that was sequenced in a study of monozygotic twins with inflammatory bowel disease. No DNA is given; TCRdb re-called the 5' RACE reads and lists each CDR3 protein once. This listing includes under 150,000 distinct CDR3 sequences. Sample: blood. All receptors come from a human donor with ulcerative colitis or Crohn's disease, or a healthy co-twin of an affected twin (not recorded which).

The CDR3 is CASTLGVLGSYNEQFF. This sequence joins TRBV7-2 and TRBJ2-1. The CDR3 has 16 amino acids. CDR1 and CDR2 (germline): SGHTA, FQGNSA. The full variable domain, rest sourced from reference TRBV7-2 and TRBJ2-1, is GAGVSQSPSNKVTEKGKDVELRCDPISGHTALYWYRQSLGQGLEFLIYFQGNSAPDKSGLPSDRFSAERTGGSVSTLTIQRTQQEDSAVYLCASTLGVLGSYNEQFFGPGTRLTVL.

CDR3 loop: CASEPEAGRINEQFF. The V and J genes are TRBV5-1 and TRBJ2-1; the TCRdb D gene call, TRBD1, has no DNA to confirm it. CDR3 size: 15 residues. Germline loops: CDR1 SGHRS, CDR2 YFSETQ.

The chain employs TRBV7-3 and TRBJ2-1. Germline V gene data show CDR1 as SGHTA and CDR2 as FQGTGA. The CDR3 extends over 15 amino acids. The CDR3 region is CASSQTGGSYNEQFF. The complete variable domain, with remaining parts taken from reference TRBV7-3 and TRBJ2-1, reads GAGVSQTPSNKVTEKGKYVELRCDPISGHTALYWYRQSLGQGPEFLIYFQGTGAADDSGLPNDRFFAVRPEGSVSTLKIQRTERGDSAVYLCASSQTGGSYNEQFFGPGTRLTVL.

The chain couples TRBV2 to TRBJ2-1; the TCRdb D gene call, TRBD1, has no DNA to confirm it. The CDR3 is 16 amino acids. CDR1 and CDR2 from the germline V gene are SNHLY and FYNNEI. CDR3 in amino acids: CASSEEGRASYNEQFF.

This chain joins TRBV5-1 and TRBJ2-1; TCRdb picks TRBD1, but there is no DNA to check that call. CDR1 and CDR2 (germline): SGHRS, YFSETQ. This CDR3 comprises 15 residues. The chain's CDR3 is CASSPGRESYNEQFF.

The genes are TRBV7-8 and TRBJ2-7. The CDR3 extends over 12 amino acids. The germline CDR1 and CDR2 sequences are SGHVS and FQNEAQ. CDR3 sequence reads: CASSSSAYEQYF.

The chain recombines TRBV19 with TRBJ2-2; TCRdb selects TRBD1, and the lack of DNA leaves this call unchecked. Germline assignment: CDR1 LNHDA and CDR2 SQIVND (reference sequence). The CDR3 has 16 amino acids. CDR3 sequence reads: CASLNRDRINTGELFF.

The rearrangement uses TRBV4-2 and TRBJ1-6. The CDR3 is made up of 13 amino acids. Germline V lookup: CDR1 LGHNA, CDR2 YNFKEQ. The chain's CDR3 is CASSRQADSPLHF.

This rearrangement joins TRBV20-1 to TRBJ1-5; no DNA is available, so the TRBD1 call from TCRdb remains unchecked. The CDR3 runs 15 residues. CDR1 is DFQATT and CDR2 is SNEGSKA in the germline V gene (reference sequence). CDR3 loop: CSASTQGFSNQPQHF.

The gene calls are TRBV7-2 and TRBJ1-5; TCRdb lists TRBD1, though no DNA is available to test this call. The germline gives CDR1 SGHTA, CDR2 FQGNSA. The CDR3 runs to 12 residues. The CDR3 reads CASSYRDSIQQF.

The chain uses TRBV29-1 and TRBJ1-4; TCRdb reports TRBD1, a call that lacks DNA to check it against. The V gene's germline CDR1 is SQVTM and CDR2 ANQGSEA. The length of the CDR3 is 12 residues. CDR3 in amino acids: CSVTGGSEKLFF. Full variable domain (missing parts from reference TRBV29-1 and TRBJ1-4): SAVISQKPSRDICQRGTSLTIQCQVDSQVTMMFWYRQQPGQSLTLIATANQGSEATYESGFVIDKFPISRPNLTFSTLTVSNMSPEDSSIYLCSVTGGSEKLFFGSGTQLSVL.

V gene TRBV3-1 combines with J gene TRBJ1-2; TCRdb picks TRBD1, but there is no DNA to check that call. The CDR3 is 15 amino acids. Germline loops: CDR1 LGHDT, CDR2 YNNKEL (reference sequence). The CDR3 is CASSSPGADNYGYTF.

The chain's CDR3 is CSAIEVRVGNEQFF. The chain has TRBV20-1 and TRBJ2-1; the D call of TRBD1 rests on TCRdb alone, since no DNA is present to check it. This CDR3 spans 14 amino acids. The germline gives CDR1 DFQATT, CDR2 SNEGSKA (reference sequence).

The chain recombines TRBV6-5 with TRBJ1-6; absent DNA, TCRdb's TRBD1 call cannot be checked. The CDR3 has 15 residues. CDR1 is MNHEY and CDR2 is SVGAGI in the germline V gene. Here the CDR3 reads CASSPTKGTNSPLHF.

V is TRBV19 and J is TRBJ2-3; TCRdb's D gene call, TRBD1, goes unchecked for lack of DNA. CDR3 length: 15 residues. Germline values: CDR1 LNHDA, CDR2 SQIVND (reference sequence). The CDR3 spells CASRRQGASTDTQYF.

The J gene is TRBJ2-2, the V gene TRBV5-1; TCRdb gives TRBD1 as the D gene, but with no DNA this cannot be confirmed. Germline-derived CDR1 and CDR2 are SGHRS and YFSETQ. This CDR3 contains 15 residues. The CDR3 reads CASRELQGNTGELFF.

The CDR3 reads CAWSPIGLGNQYEQYF. The chain has TRBV30 and TRBJ2-7; with no DNA, the TCRdb D assignment of TRBD1 cannot be verified. Germline V gene data show CDR1 as GTSNPN and CDR2 as SVGIG (reference sequence). The CDR3 has 16 residues.

The CDR3 sequence: CASSTPADSYYGYTF. The chain uses TRBV28 and TRBJ1-2; TCRdb proposes TRBD1, but this gene call is untestable without DNA. This CDR3 comprises 15 residues. Germline V lookup: CDR1 MDHEN, CDR2 SYDVKM.

The J gene is TRBJ1-4, the V gene TRBV27; TCRdb's D gene call, TRBD1, goes unchecked for lack of DNA. In germline, CDR1 is MNHEY, CDR2 SMNVEV (reference sequence). The CDR3 consists of 15 residues. The CDR3 loop is CASSLSEGGGEKLFF.